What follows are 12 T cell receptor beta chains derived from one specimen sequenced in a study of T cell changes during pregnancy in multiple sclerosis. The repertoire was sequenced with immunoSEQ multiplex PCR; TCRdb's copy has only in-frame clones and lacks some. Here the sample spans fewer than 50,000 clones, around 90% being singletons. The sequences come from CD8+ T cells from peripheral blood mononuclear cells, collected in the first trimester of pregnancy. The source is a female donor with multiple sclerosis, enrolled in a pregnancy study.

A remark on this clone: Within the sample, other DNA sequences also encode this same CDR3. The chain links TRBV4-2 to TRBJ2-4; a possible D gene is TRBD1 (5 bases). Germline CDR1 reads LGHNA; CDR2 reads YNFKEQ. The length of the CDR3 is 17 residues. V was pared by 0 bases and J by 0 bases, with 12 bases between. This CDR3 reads CASSQDWSGIAKNIQYF. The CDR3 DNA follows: TGTGCCAGCAGCCAAGATTGGTCAGGGATAGCCAAAAACATTCAGTACTTC.

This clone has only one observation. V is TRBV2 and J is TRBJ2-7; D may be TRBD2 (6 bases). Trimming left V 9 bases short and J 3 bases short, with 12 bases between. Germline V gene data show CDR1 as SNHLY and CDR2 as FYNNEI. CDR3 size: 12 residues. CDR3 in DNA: TGTGCCAGTTATGGAGGGGTCTACGAGCAGTACTTC. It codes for CASYGGVYEQYF.

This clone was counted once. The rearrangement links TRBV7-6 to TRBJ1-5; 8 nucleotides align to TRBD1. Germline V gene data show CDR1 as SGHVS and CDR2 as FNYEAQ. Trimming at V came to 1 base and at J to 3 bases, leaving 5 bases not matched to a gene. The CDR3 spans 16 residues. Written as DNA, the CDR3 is TGTGCCAGCAGCTTAGACTCGGACAGGGTCAATCAGCCCCAGCATTTT. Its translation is CASSLDSDRVNQPQHF.

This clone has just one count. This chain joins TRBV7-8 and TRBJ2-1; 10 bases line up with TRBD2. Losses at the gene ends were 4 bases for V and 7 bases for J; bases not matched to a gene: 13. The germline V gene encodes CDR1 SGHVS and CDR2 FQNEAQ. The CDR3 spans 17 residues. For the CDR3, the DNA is TGTGCCAGCAGCTCCGGGACTAGCGCCCCGGGGGGGAATGAGCAGTTCTTC. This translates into CASSSGTSAPGGNEQFF.

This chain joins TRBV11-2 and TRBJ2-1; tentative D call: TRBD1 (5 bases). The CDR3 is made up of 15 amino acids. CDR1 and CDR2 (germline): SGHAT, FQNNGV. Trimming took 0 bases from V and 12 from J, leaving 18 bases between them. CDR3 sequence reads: CASSLEGRMERGQFF. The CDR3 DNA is TGTGCCAGCAGCTTAGAGGGTCGGATGGAAAGGGGGCAGTTCTTC.

CDR3 nucleotide sequence: TGTGCCAGCAGCTTACTAGGGGGCGGGGAGACCCAGTACTTC. It codes for CASSLLGGGETQYF. J is TRBJ2-5 and V is TRBV7-6; TRBD1 matches at 7 bases. The CDR3 is 14 residues long. Per germline, CDR1 SGHVS and CDR2 FNYEAQ. V lost 2 bases to trimming and J lost 5 bases; unmatched junction nucleotides: 5.

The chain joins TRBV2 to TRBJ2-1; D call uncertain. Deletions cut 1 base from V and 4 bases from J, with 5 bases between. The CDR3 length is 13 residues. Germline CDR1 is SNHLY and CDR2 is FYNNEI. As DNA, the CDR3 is TGTGCCAGCAGTGAAGGCGATTACAATGAGCAGTTCTTC. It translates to CASSEGDYNEQFF. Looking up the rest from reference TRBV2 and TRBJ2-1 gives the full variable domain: EPEVTQTPSHQVTQMGQEVILRCVPISNHLYFYWYRQILGQKVEFLVSFYNNEISEKSEIFDDQFSVERPDGSNFTLKIRSTKLEDSAMYFCASSEGDYNEQFFGPGTRLTVL.

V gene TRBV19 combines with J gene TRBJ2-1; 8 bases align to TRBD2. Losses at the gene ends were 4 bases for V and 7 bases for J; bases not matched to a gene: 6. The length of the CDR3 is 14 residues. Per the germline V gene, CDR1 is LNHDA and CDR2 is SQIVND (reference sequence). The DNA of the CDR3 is TGTGCCAGTAGTAAACGGGGGGGCATTAATGAGCAGTTCTTC. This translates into CASSKRGGINEQFF.

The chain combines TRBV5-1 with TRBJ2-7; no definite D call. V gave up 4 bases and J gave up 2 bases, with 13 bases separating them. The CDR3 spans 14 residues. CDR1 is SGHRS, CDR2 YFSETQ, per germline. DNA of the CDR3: TGCGCCAGCAGCCCCGAGGCTGAGGCCTACGAGCAGTACTTC. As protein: CASSPEAEAYEQYF.

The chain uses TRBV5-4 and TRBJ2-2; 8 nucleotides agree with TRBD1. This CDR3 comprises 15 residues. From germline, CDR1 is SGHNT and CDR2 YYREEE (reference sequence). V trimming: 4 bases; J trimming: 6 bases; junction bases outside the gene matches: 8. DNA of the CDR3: TGTGCCAGCAGCCGGAACGGACAGGGCGCCGGGGAGCTGTTTTTT. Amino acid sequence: CASSRNGQGAGELFF.

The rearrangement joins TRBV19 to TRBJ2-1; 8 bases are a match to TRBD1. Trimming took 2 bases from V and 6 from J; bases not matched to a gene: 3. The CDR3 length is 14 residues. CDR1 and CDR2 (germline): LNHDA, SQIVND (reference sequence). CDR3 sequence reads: CASSISTGANEQFF. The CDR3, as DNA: TGTGCCAGTAGTATATCGACAGGGGCCAATGAGCAGTTCTTC.

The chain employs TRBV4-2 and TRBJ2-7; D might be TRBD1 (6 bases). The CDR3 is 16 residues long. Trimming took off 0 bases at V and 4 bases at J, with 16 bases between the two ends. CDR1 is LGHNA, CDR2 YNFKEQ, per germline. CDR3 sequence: CASSQDWAGVVYEQYF. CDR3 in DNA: TGTGCCAGCAGCCAAGATTGGGCAGGGGTCGTTTACGAGCAGTACTTC.